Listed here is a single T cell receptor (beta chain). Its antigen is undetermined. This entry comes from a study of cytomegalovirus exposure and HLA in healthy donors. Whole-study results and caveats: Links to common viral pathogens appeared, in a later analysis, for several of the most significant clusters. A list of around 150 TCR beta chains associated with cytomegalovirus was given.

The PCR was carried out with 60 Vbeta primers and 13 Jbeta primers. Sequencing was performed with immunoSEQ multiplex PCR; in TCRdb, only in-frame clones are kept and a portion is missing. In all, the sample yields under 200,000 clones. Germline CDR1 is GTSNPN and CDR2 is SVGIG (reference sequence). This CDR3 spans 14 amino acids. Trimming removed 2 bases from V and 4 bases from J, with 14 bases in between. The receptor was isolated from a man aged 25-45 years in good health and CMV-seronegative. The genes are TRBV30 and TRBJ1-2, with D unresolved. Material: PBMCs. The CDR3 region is CAWSPDSGGYGYTF. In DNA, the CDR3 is TGTGCCTGGAGTCCCGACTCCGGCGGCTATGGCTACACCTTC. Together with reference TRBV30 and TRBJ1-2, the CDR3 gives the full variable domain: SQTIHQWPATLVQPVGSPLSLECTVEGTSNPNLYWYRQAAGRGLQLLFYSVGIGQISSEVPQNLSASRPQDRQFILSSKKLLLSDSGFYLCAWSPDSGGYGYTFGSGTRLTVV.